This TCR beta chain was obtained from a study of control samples from healthy donors and cancer patients. The repertoire was sequenced with immunoSEQ multiplex PCR; TCRdb's copy has only in-frame clones and lacks some. The data contain approximately 140,000 clones, roughly nine tenths of them seen just once; the ten biggest clones take up 6% to 9%. The V gene's germline CDR1 is MGHDK and CDR2 SYGVNS. The ends lost 2 bases at V and 0 bases at J; junction bases unmatched: 6. The CDR3 totals 18 residues. This TCR was sampled from a man aged 18 to 29 in good health. The chain is built from TRBV25-1 and TRBJ1-5, with 11 bases aligning to TRBD1. The sequenced sample consisted of blood. In nucleotides, the CDR3 is TGTGCCAGCAGTGAAGGGACAGGGGGAATGGGTAGCAATCAGCCCCAGCATTTT. Amino acids: CASSEGTGGMGSNQPQHF.